The 8 T cell receptor beta chains below all came from one sample that was sequenced in a study of long-term antiretroviral therapy in people with HIV. The run of the v3.0 immunoSEQ assay was at survey level. Sequencing used immunoSEQ multiplex PCR; TCRdb keeps in-frame clones, though not all of them. The data contain 23,000 or so clones, under 85% of them singletons. The sequencing here drew on unsorted PBMCs, taken 0.4 years after starting antiretroviral therapy. The receptors were gathered from a man in his fifties or sixties with HIV.

The rearrangement joins TRBV9 to TRBJ2-1, with 11 nucleotides matching TRBD2. This CDR3 has 15 residues. J lost 7 bases, V lost 3 bases, and 6 bases had no gene match. Germline values: CDR1 SGDLS, CDR2 YYNGEE. CDR3 in DNA: TGTGCCAGCAGCGCGATAGCGGGGGGGCCAAATGAGCAGTTCTTC. It codes for CASSAIAGGPNEQFF.

The rearrangement links TRBV6-5 to TRBJ2-2; 10 positions match TRBD1. The CDR3 totals 14 residues. With V trimmed by 5 bases and J by 6 bases, 3 bases remained unmatched. Germline V gene lookup returns CDR1 MNHEY and CDR2 SVGAGI. This CDR3 reads CASSRTGGAGELFF. The CDR3 DNA reads TGTGCCAGCAGTCGGACAGGGGGGGCCGGGGAGCTGTTTTTT.

The rearrangement uses TRBV7-3 and TRBJ2-1, with D perhaps matching TRBD1 or TRBD2 (5 bases each). Germline V lookup: CDR1 SGHTA, CDR2 FQGTGA. Deletions cut 1 base from V and 1 base from J, with 5 bases between. The CDR3 spans 14 residues. For the CDR3, the DNA is TGTGCCAGCAGCTTAAGGGGGTCCTACAATGAGCAGTTCTTC. Residues: CASSLRGSYNEQFF.

The chain carries TRBV10-3 and TRBJ1-5, with D hard to call. Trimming removed 1 base from V and 5 bases from J, with 6 bases in between. Germline CDR1 ENHRY, CDR2 SYGVKD. This CDR3 has 13 residues. The DNA of the CDR3 is TGTGCCATCAGTGAGTTTGGGGATCAGCCCCAGCATTTT. It codes for CAISEFGDQPQHF.

The rearrangement links TRBV6-1 to TRBJ2-7; the D gene could be TRBD1 or TRBD2 (5 bases each). V shed 6 bases and J shed 2 bases, with 14 bases lying between them. The V gene's germline CDR1 is MNHNS and CDR2 SASEGT. The CDR3 sequence is 14 residues long. CDR3 sequence (DNA): TGTGCCAGCAGCCGGGACGACGGCCCCTACGAGCAGTACTTC. This translates into CASSRDDGPYEQYF.

The genes are TRBV13 and TRBJ2-7; tentatively, D is TRBD1 (5 bases). CDR3 size: 13 residues. The V gene's germline CDR1 is PRHDT and CDR2 FYEKMQ (reference sequence). V lost 5 bases, J lost 2 bases, and 10 bases lay in between. In DNA form, the CDR3 reads TGTGCCAGCAGCCCGACGGACACCTACGAGCAGTACTTC. Its translation: CASSPTDTYEQYF.

This clone turned up a few times. The genes are TRBV15 and TRBJ2-7, with TRBD1 matching over 8 bases. V lost 3 bases and J lost 3; bases outside the gene matches: 7. CDR1 and CDR2 (germline): LNHNV, YYDKDF (reference sequence). This CDR3 contains 15 residues. DNA of the CDR3: TGTGCCACCAGCAGGGCCGGACAGGGCCTCTACGAGCAGTACTTC. Translated: CATSRAGQGLYEQYF.

This chain connects TRBV7-9 to TRBJ1-2; 7 bases align to TRBD1. J lost 3 bases, V lost 6 bases, and 4 bases had no gene match. The CDR3 sequence is 13 residues long. Germline assignment: CDR1 SEHNR and CDR2 FQNEAQ (reference sequence). The CDR3 reads CASSFGTDYGYTF. DNA of the CDR3: TGTGCCAGCAGTTTCGGGACAGACTATGGCTACACCTTC.